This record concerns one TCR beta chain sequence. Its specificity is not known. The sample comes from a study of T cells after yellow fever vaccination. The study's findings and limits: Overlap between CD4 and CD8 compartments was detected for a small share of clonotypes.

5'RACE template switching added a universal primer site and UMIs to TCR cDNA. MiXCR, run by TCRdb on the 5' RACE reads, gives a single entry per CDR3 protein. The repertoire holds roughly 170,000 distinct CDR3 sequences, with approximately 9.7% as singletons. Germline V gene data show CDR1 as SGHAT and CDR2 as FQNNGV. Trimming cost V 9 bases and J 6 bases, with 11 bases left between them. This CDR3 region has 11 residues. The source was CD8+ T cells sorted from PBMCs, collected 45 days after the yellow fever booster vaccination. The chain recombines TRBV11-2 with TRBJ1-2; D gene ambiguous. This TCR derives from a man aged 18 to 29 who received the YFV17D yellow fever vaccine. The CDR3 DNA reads TGTGCCAGGAAAAGATGGCATGGCTACACCTTC. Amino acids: CARKRWHGYTF.